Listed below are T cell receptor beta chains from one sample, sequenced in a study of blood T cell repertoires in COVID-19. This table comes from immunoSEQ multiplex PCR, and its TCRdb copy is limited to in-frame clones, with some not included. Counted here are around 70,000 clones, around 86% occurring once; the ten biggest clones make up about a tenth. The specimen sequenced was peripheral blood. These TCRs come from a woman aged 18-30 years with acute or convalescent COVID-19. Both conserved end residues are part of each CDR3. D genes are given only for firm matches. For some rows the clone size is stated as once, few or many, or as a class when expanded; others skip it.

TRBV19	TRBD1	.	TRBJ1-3	CASASGQFASGNTIYF	TGTGCCAGCGCGTCGGGACAGTTCGCCTCTGGAAACACCATATATTTT
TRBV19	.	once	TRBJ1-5	CASTPLGGELNQPQHF	TGTGCCAGTACCCCCCTGGGGGGAGAGTTGAATCAGCCCCAGCATTTT
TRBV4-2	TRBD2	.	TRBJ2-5	CASSPRTSGGKGETQYF	TGTGCCAGCAGTCCCCGGACTAGCGGGGGAAAGGGGGAGACCCAGTACTTC
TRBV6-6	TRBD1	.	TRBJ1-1	CASSRTGGLMNTEAFF	TGTGCCAGCAGCCGGACAGGAGGACTCATGAACACTGAAGCTTTCTTT
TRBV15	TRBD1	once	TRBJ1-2	CATSRGTGNYGYTF	TGTGCCACCAGCAGAGGGACAGGGAACTATGGCTACACCTTC
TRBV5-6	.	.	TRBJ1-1	CASSSIGWGVSSTEAFF	TGTGCCAGCAGCTCGATAGGTTGGGGGGTTAGTAGCACTGAAGCTTTCTTT
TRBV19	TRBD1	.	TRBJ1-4	CASTDRGVTNEKLFF	TGTGCCAGCACAGACAGGGGAGTAACTAATGAAAAACTGTTTTTT
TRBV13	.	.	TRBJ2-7	CASSLRTLKQYF	TGTGCCAGCAGCCTAAGGACTCTCAAGCAGTACTTC
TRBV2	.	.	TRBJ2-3	CASSEERNTDTQYF	TGTGCCAGCAGTGAAGAGCGGAACACAGATACGCAGTATTTT
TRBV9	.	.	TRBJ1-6	CASSVDPQGEASPLHF	TGTGCCAGCAGCGTAGACCCTCAAGGAGAGGCTTCACCCCTCCACTTT
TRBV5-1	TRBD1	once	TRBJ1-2	CASSLVSGTGVGYTF	TGCGCCAGCAGCTTGGTATCCGGGACAGGGGTTGGCTACACCTTC
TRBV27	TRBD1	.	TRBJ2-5	CASSLSYLVGQGNGETQYF	TGTGCCAGCAGTTTATCATATCTGGTGGGACAGGGGAATGGAGAGACCCAGTACTTC
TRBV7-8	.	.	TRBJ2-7	CASSPSDEQYF	TGTGCCAGCAGCCCGTCGGACGAGCAGTACTTC
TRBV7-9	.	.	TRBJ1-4	CASSPQDSGGKKLFF	TGTGCCAGCAGCCCTCAGGACAGCGGGGGCAAAAAACTGTTTTTT
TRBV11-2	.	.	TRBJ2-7	CASSLETDYEQYF	TGTGCCAGCAGCTTAGAAACAGACTACGAGCAGTACTTC
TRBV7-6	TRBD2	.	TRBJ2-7	CASSSGTSASSYEQYF	TGTGCCAGCAGCTCTGGGACTAGCGCCAGCTCCTACGAGCAGTACTTC
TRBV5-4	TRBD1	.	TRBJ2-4	CASSGPGTGNIQYF	TGTGCCAGCAGTGGACCCGGGACAGGCAACATTCAGTACTTC
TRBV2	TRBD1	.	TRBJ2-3	CASSEKGGRDTQYF	TGTGCCAGCAGTGAGAAAGGGGGCAGAGATACGCAGTATTTT
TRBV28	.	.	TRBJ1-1	CASSIFGGVAEAFF	TGTGCCAGCAGTATTTTCGGTGGTGTAGCTGAAGCTTTCTTT
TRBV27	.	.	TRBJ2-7	CASRVTGSSYEQYF	TGTGCCAGCAGGGTAACAGGGAGCTCCTACGAGCAGTACTTC
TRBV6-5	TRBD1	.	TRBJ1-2	CASGHRDRDNYGYTF	TGTGCCAGTGGGCACCGGGACAGGGATAACTATGGCTACACCTTC
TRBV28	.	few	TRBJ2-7	CASSLTGHSGYYEQYF	TGTGCCAGCAGTTTGACGGGACACTCAGGGTACTACGAGCAGTACTTC
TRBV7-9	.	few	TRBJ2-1	CASRRDEQFF	TGTGCCAGCCGAAGAGATGAGCAGTTCTTC
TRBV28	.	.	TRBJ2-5	CASRPDRRSQETQYF	TGTGCCAGCAGACCCGACAGACGGTCTCAAGAGACCCAGTACTTC
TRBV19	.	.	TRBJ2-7	CASSTLPGVNSYEQYF	TGTGCCAGTAGTACCCTCCCGGGGGTTAACTCCTACGAGCAGTACTTC
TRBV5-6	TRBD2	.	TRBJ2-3	CASSPGLAGVISDTQYF	TGTGCCAGCAGCCCGGGACTAGCGGGAGTTATTTCAGATACGCAGTATTTT
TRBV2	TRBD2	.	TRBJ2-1	CASCKRGASSSYNEQFF	TGTGCCAGTTGTAAGCGGGGGGCCTCTAGTTCCTACAATGAGCAGTTCTTC
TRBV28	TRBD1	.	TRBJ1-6	CASTGTGDSPLHF	TGTGCCAGCACCGGGACAGGGGATTCACCCCTCCACTTT
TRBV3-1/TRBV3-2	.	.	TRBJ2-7	CASSQDSYEQYF	TGTGCCAGCAGCCAAGACAGCTACGAGCAGTACTTC
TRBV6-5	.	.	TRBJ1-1	CASSYSTGEAFF	TGTGCCAGCAGTTACTCTACAGGTGAAGCTTTCTTT
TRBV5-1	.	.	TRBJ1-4	CASSQMPGVNEKLFF	TGCGCCAGCAGCCAAATGCCGGGGGTTAATGAAAAACTGTTTTTT
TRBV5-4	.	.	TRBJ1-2	CASREWGVAYGYTF	TGTGCCAGCAGGGAGTGGGGGGTGGCCTATGGCTACACCTTC
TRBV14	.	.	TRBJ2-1	CASSQAGGSYNEQFF	TGTGCCAGCAGCCAAGCTGGCGGCTCCTACAATGAGCAGTTCTTC
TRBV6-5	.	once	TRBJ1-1	CASSLTVNTEAFF	TGTGCCAGCAGTTTGACAGTTAACACTGAAGCTTTCTTT
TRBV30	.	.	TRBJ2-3	CARTSEGTDTQYF	TGTGCCCGGACTTCCGAGGGCACAGATACGCAGTATTTT
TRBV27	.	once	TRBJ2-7	CASSLGRGTEKQYF	TGTGCCAGCAGTTTAGGGCGCGGGACGGAAAAGCAGTACTTC
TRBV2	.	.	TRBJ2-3	CASSGWEKSGTDTQYF	TGTGCCAGCAGTGGGTGGGAGAAAAGCGGCACAGATACGCAGTATTTT
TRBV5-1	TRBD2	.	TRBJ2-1	CASSRGLAGGYEQFF	TGCGCCAGCAGCCGAGGACTAGCGGGGGGTTATGAGCAGTTCTTC
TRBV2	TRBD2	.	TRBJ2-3	CASTNRLAATDTQYF	TGTGCCAGCACCAACCGACTAGCGGCCACAGATACGCAGTATTTT
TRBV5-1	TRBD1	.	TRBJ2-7	CASSWSGQGEHEQYF	TGCGCCAGCAGCTGGTCGGGACAGGGAGAGCACGAGCAGTACTTC